The next 2 T cell receptor beta chains were all read from a single sample in a study of siplizumab effects on memory and regulatory T cells. Sequencing was performed with immunoSEQ multiplex PCR; in TCRdb, only in-frame clones are kept and a portion is missing. The data hold about 100,000 clones, with about 91% observed a single time. The sample was CD4+ T cells sorted from blood. The receptors here all came from a human donor in good health.

This rearrangement joins TRBV4-2 to TRBJ2-5; 10 bases fit TRBD1. V was clipped by 3 bases and J by 4 bases; unmatched bases: 5. Germline CDR1 is LGHNA and CDR2 is YNFKEQ. CDR3 size: 15 residues. For the CDR3, the DNA is TGTGCCAGCAGCCACAGGACAGGGGGTGGAGAGACCCAGTACTTC. This sequence encodes CASSHRTGGGETQYF.

This clone is a singleton in its sample. V is TRBV7-3 and J is TRBJ2-1; 9 positions agree with TRBD2. V gave up 4 bases and J gave up 4 bases; unmatched junction bases: 5. CDR3 length equals 15 residues. Per germline, CDR1 SGHTA and CDR2 FQGTGA. The DNA of the CDR3 is TGTGCCAGCAGCTCGACTAGCGGTAATTACAATGAGCAGTTCTTC. It specifies CASSSTSGNYNEQFF.